This TCR beta chain was sequenced during a study of PD-L1 blockade in urothelial cancer. CDR1 and CDR2 (germline): LNHDA, SQIVND (reference sequence). The CDR3 covers 18 residues. V lost 3 bases to trimming and J lost 5 bases, with 25 bases between them. Time point meaning: peripheral blood 6 weeks after treatment start. Libraries were prepared by immunoSEQ multiplex PCR; TCRdb keeps only in-frame clonotypes and omits some of them. The table has around 93,000 clones, 70% to 90% seen once. The chain has TRBV19 and TRBJ1-1; D may be TRBD1 (6 bases). This receptor was obtained from a man in his 70s with urothelial cancer. Material: PBMCs, obtained around atezolizumab (anti-PD-L1) treatment. CDR3 DNA: TGTGCCAGTAGTATTGGGGCCCCGTTGGGGGGGGCGAGGACTGAAGCTTTCTTT. This gives the protein CASSIGAPLGGARTEAFF.